Detailed here is one TCR beta chain. The data derive from a study of OX40 agonist ivuxolimab in advanced cancers. The protocol was immunoSEQ multiplex PCR, while the TCRdb copy is restricted to in-frame clones and leaves out a portion. Of some 66,000 clones listed, around 84% are singletons. Looked up from germline, CDR1 is MNHNY and CDR2 is SVGAGI (reference sequence). The CDR3 totals 13 residues. V lost 0 bases to trimming and J lost 5 bases, with 7 bases between them. The source of this sequence is an adult with an advanced solid tumor such as melanoma, head and neck, liver or kidney cancer. V and J are TRBV6-6 and TRBJ2-5; tentative D call: TRBD2 (5 bases). Sequencing used CD4+ or CD8+ T cells sorted from blood, obtained in a trial of the OX40 agonist ivuxolimab. CDR3 residues: CASSYSTGETQYF. The CDR3 DNA reads TGTGCCAGCAGTTACTCGACGGGGGAGACCCAGTACTTC.